The rows below give T cell receptor beta chains drawn from one sample of a study of shared clonotypes between healthy human individuals. The method was immunoSEQ multiplex PCR; TCRdb's version includes in-frame clones alone and lacks a portion of them. The sample records approximately 810,000 clones, about 92% being singletons. The sequenced sample was naive CD8+ T cells sorted from blood. These receptors all come from a man aged 25 to 40 in good health. Both conserved end residues are part of each CDR3. The order of the fields is D gene, clone size, V gene, J gene, CDR3 DNA, CDR3 protein. The D gene is left open where the match is weak. The size field is filled for only some rows; it gives once, few, many or a size class.

D gene: NA
clone size: NA
V gene: TRBV4-1
J gene: TRBJ1-2
CDR3 DNA: TGCGCCAGCAGCCAAGGGGACCGAATATATGGCTACACCTTC
CDR3 protein: CASSQGDRIYGYTF

D gene: TRBD2
clone size: NA
V gene: TRBV27
J gene: TRBJ2-5
CDR3 DNA: TGTGCCAGCAGTTTTAGCGGGGCTGAAGAGACCCAGTACTTC
CDR3 protein: CASSFSGAEETQYF

D gene: TRBD1
clone size: NA
V gene: TRBV11-1
J gene: TRBJ2-7
CDR3 DNA: TGTGCCAGCAGCTCGGGACAGGGGGGTTCCTACGAGCAGTACTTC
CDR3 protein: CASSSGQGGSYEQYF

D gene: NA
clone size: NA
V gene: TRBV15
J gene: TRBJ2-3
CDR3 DNA: TGTGCCACCAGCCGAAGGGGGTCGCTCACAGATACGCAGTATTTT
CDR3 protein: CATSRRGSLTDTQYF

D gene: NA
clone size: NA
V gene: TRBV27
J gene: TRBJ1-1
CDR3 DNA: TGTGCCAGCAGTCGACCCGGGAGAACTGAAGCTTTCTTT
CDR3 protein: CASSRPGRTEAFF

D gene: NA
clone size: NA
V gene: TRBV21-1
J gene: TRBJ2-1
CDR3 DNA: TGTGCCAGCAGCAAAGACCCCCAATGGGTTTACAATGAGCAGTTCTTC
CDR3 protein: CASSKDPQWVYNEQFF

D gene: NA
clone size: NA
V gene: TRBV27
J gene: TRBJ1-5
CDR3 DNA: TGTGCCAGCAAAAGAAAAGGGGCGAGTAGCAATCAGCCCCAGCATTTT
CDR3 protein: CASKRKGASSNQPQHF

D gene: TRBD1
clone size: NA
V gene: TRBV9
J gene: TRBJ2-7
CDR3 DNA: TGTGCCAGCAGCGGGAGGACAGGGGGCTGGGACGAGCAGTACTTC
CDR3 protein: CASSGRTGGWDEQYF

D gene: NA
clone size: NA
V gene: TRBV28
J gene: TRBJ1-5
CDR3 DNA: TGTGCCAGCAGTTTACAGCAGGGCGTCCAGCCCCAGCATTTT
CDR3 protein: CASSLQQGVQPQHF

D gene: NA
clone size: once
V gene: TRBV2
J gene: TRBJ2-7
CDR3 DNA: TGTGCCAGCAAAGGTACCCGGGACGAGCAGTACTTC
CDR3 protein: CASKGTRDEQYF

D gene: TRBD1
clone size: NA
V gene: TRBV27
J gene: TRBJ1-1
CDR3 DNA: TGTGCCAGCAGTTTAGGACAGGGGAGGGAAGCTTTCTTT
CDR3 protein: CASSLGQGREAFF

D gene: NA
clone size: NA
V gene: TRBV7-6
J gene: TRBJ1-5
CDR3 DNA: TGTGCCAGCAGCTTATTTCCGGGGAGAAATCAGCCCCAGCATTTT
CDR3 protein: CASSLFPGRNQPQHF

D gene: NA
clone size: NA
V gene: TRBV10-3
J gene: TRBJ2-7
CDR3 DNA: TGTGCCATCAGTGATTCGGGGACCTTGAGCTCCTACGAGCAGTACTTC
CDR3 protein: CAISDSGTLSSYEQYF

D gene: TRBD2
clone size: NA
V gene: TRBV7-2
J gene: TRBJ2-1
CDR3 DNA: TGTGCCAGCAGCTCCTTTTGGACTAGCGATGCCTACAATGAGCAGTTCTTC
CDR3 protein: CASSSFWTSDAYNEQFF

D gene: NA
clone size: NA
V gene: TRBV14
J gene: TRBJ1-2
CDR3 DNA: TGTGCCAGCAGCCAATTGGAGGATTCTCGTGGAGATGGCTACACCTTC
CDR3 protein: CASSQLEDSRGDGYTF

D gene: TRBD2
clone size: once
V gene: TRBV15
J gene: TRBJ2-2
CDR3 DNA: TGTGCCACCAGCAGCGGGGAGACTAGCCCCACCGGGGAGCTGTTTTTT
CDR3 protein: CATSSGETSPTGELFF

D gene: NA
clone size: NA
V gene: TRBV7-6
J gene: TRBJ2-1
CDR3 DNA: TGTGCCAGCAGATCCGACGGCTACAATGAGCAGTTCTTC
CDR3 protein: CASRSDGYNEQFF

D gene: NA
clone size: NA
V gene: TRBV29-1
J gene: TRBJ2-5
CDR3 DNA: TGCAGCGTTGATCTCGGGGAGGAAGAGACCCAGTACTTC
CDR3 protein: CSVDLGEEETQYF

D gene: TRBD2
clone size: NA
V gene: TRBV7-6
J gene: TRBJ2-3
CDR3 DNA: TGTGCCAGCAGCTTAGCCGCGACTAGCGGGAGTACAGATACGCAGTATTTT
CDR3 protein: CASSLAATSGSTDTQYF

D gene: TRBD2
clone size: NA
V gene: TRBV29-1
J gene: TRBJ2-7
CDR3 DNA: TGCAGCGTTGGGGGAGGGCAGGGTTACGAGCAGTACTTC
CDR3 protein: CSVGGGQGYEQYF

D gene: TRBD2
clone size: NA
V gene: TRBV27
J gene: TRBJ2-7
CDR3 DNA: TGTGCCAGCAGTTTGAGTGGGAGGGTTTACGAGCAGTACTTC
CDR3 protein: CASSLSGRVYEQYF

D gene: TRBD2
clone size: NA
V gene: TRBV27
J gene: TRBJ2-1
CDR3 DNA: TGTGCCAGCAGTTTCGGGCTAGCGGGGACCAATGAGCAGTTCTTC
CDR3 protein: CASSFGLAGTNEQFF

D gene: TRBD1
clone size: NA
V gene: TRBV7-9
J gene: TRBJ2-2
CDR3 DNA: TGTGCCAGCAGCCCAGGGATCGCAGGGGGCACCGGGGAGCTGTTTTTT
CDR3 protein: CASSPGIAGGTGELFF

D gene: TRBD2
clone size: once
V gene: TRBV5-6
J gene: TRBJ2-7
CDR3 DNA: TGTGCCAGCAGCGAGACTAGCGGATCCTACGAGCAGTACTTC
CDR3 protein: CASSETSGSYEQYF

D gene: NA
clone size: NA
V gene: TRBV2
J gene: TRBJ2-7
CDR3 DNA: TGTGCCAGCAGTGAAGCGGGGTTTTCCTACGAGCAGTACTTC
CDR3 protein: CASSEAGFSYEQYF

D gene: TRBD2
clone size: NA
V gene: TRBV5-4
J gene: TRBJ2-1
CDR3 DNA: TGTGCCAGCAGCTTAGGGACTAGCCAGTATGATGAGCAGTTCTTC
CDR3 protein: CASSLGTSQYDEQFF

D gene: NA
clone size: NA
V gene: TRBV19
J gene: TRBJ2-7
CDR3 DNA: TGTGCCAGTATGGCGGGTAGCGAGCAGTACTTC
CDR3 protein: CASMAGSEQYF

D gene: TRBD1
clone size: NA
V gene: TRBV7-9
J gene: TRBJ2-2
CDR3 DNA: TGTGCCAGCAGCACCCGGGACAGGGCCCACGCGAACACCGGGGAGCTGTTTTTT
CDR3 protein: CASSTRDRAHANTGELFF

D gene: NA
clone size: once
V gene: TRBV7-2
J gene: TRBJ1-1
CDR3 DNA: TGTGCCAGCAGCTCCGTAGCTGCTATGAACACTGAAGCTTTCTTT
CDR3 protein: CASSSVAAMNTEAFF

D gene: NA
clone size: NA
V gene: TRBV28
J gene: TRBJ2-2
CDR3 DNA: TGTGCCAGCAGTTTCCGAGGACTCACCTCCGGGGAGCTGTTTTTT
CDR3 protein: CASSFRGLTSGELFF

D gene: NA
clone size: NA
V gene: TRBV2
J gene: TRBJ2-2
CDR3 DNA: TGTGCCAGCAGAGGGCCGGGACTGGAGAACACCGGGGAGCTGTTTTTT
CDR3 protein: CASRGPGLENTGELFF

D gene: NA
clone size: NA
V gene: TRBV11-2
J gene: TRBJ2-7
CDR3 DNA: TGTGCCAGCAGCTTAGAGATCGCCAGGGTGGGAGAGCAGTACTTC
CDR3 protein: CASSLEIARVGEQYF

D gene: NA
clone size: NA
V gene: TRBV4-2
J gene: TRBJ2-3
CDR3 DNA: TGTGCCAGCAGCCAAGCGGAACTCTCAGAGTCAGATACGCAGTATTTT
CDR3 protein: CASSQAELSESDTQYF

D gene: NA
clone size: few
V gene: TRBV28
J gene: TRBJ2-7
CDR3 DNA: TGTGCCAGCAGCGACCCCACTTACGAGCAGTACTTC
CDR3 protein: CASSDPTYEQYF